The rows below give T cell receptor beta chains drawn from one sample of a study of cytomegalovirus exposure and HLA in healthy donors. Repertoires were generated with immunoSEQ multiplex PCR, while TCRdb's copy carries only in-frame clones and drops some. The sample gives around 110,000 clones, approximately 81% of which show up once; over 3.5% is in the top ten. Sequences were obtained from PBMCs. These receptors originate from a man aged 30-40 years in good health and CMV-seropositive. CDR3s include the opening cysteine and the closing phenylalanine or tryptophan. A D gene is named only where the DNA matches it firmly. Not all rows give a size; the values are once, few, many and, for expanded clones, a class.

cdr3_aa	cdr3_nt	v_call	clone_size	j_call	cdr3_length	d_call
CASSLGGLSTGELFF	TGTGCCAGCAGCTTAGGGGGCCTTAGTACCGGGGAGCTGTTTTTT	TRBV11-3	.	TRBJ2-2	15	.
CATSRVYGQGAAGELFF	TGTGCCACCAGCAGAGTTTACGGGCAGGGGGCCGCCGGGGAGCTGTTTTTT	TRBV15	once	TRBJ2-2	17	TRBD1
CASEGAVTEAFF	TGTGCCAGCGAAGGAGCGGTCACTGAAGCTTTCTTT	TRBV7-8	.	TRBJ1-1	12	.
CASSLGQFYEQYF	TGTGCCAGCAGCTTGGGACAATTTTACGAGCAGTACTTC	TRBV5-6	.	TRBJ2-7	13	.
CRQLANNVREQFF	TGCCGTCAGCTAGCGAATAATGTCAGAGAGCAGTTCTTC	TRBV30	.	TRBJ2-1	13	.
CSSSLEGESQPQHF	TGTTCCAGCAGCTTAGAGGGGGAGAGTCAGCCCCAGCATTTT	TRBV7-9	.	TRBJ1-5	14	.
CASSFPGGLSYGYTF	TGTGCCAGCAGTTTCCCAGGGGGACTTAGCTATGGCTACACCTTC	TRBV28	.	TRBJ1-2	15	TRBD1
CASSEQAAGNTIYF	TGTGCCAGCAGTGAACAGGCAGCTGGAAACACCATATATTTT	TRBV6-1	.	TRBJ1-3	14	.
CASSQDTSGRPTQYF	TGTGCCAGCAGCCAAGACACTAGCGGGCGCCCTACCCAGTACTTC	TRBV4-2	.	TRBJ2-5	15	TRBD2
CASSLTGGPRLAGILPHEQYF	TGTGCCAGCAGTCTCACAGGGGGCCCGAGACTAGCGGGAATTCTCCCCCACGAGCAGTACTTC	TRBV28	.	TRBJ2-7	21	TRBD2
CASRIPGTSYGYTF	TGTGCCAGCAGGATCCCTGGGACAAGCTATGGCTACACCTTC	TRBV6-5	.	TRBJ1-2	14	.
CASSLSRGTNEKLFF	TGCGCCAGCAGCTTGTCCAGGGGGACTAATGAAAAACTGTTTTTT	TRBV5-1	.	TRBJ1-4	15	TRBD1
CASSLGQFSKAGYEQYF	TGTGCCAGCAGCCTGGGGCAATTTTCTAAAGCGGGCTACGAGCAGTACTTC	TRBV14	.	TRBJ2-7	17	.
CASSLDSGKLFF	TGTGCCAGCAGCTTAGATTCGGGAAAACTGTTTTTT	TRBV11-2	.	TRBJ1-4	12	.
CATTGEDSGANVLTF	TGTGCCACCACGGGGGAGGACTCTGGGGCCAACGTCCTGACTTTC	TRBV19	.	TRBJ2-6	15	.
CASSHDRNTEAFF	TGTGCCAGCTCACACGACAGGAACACTGAAGCTTTCTTT	TRBV18	.	TRBJ1-1	13	.
CASSFGGRTDTQYF	TGTGCCAGCAGCTTTGGCGGGAGAACAGATACGCAGTATTTT	TRBV7-9	.	TRBJ2-3	14	TRBD2
CASSPYQGRQEKLFF	TGCGCCAGCAGCCCTTACCAGGGGCGACAGGAAAAACTGTTTTTT	TRBV4-1	.	TRBJ1-4	15	.
CASSDPGGPTDTQYF	TGTGCCAGCAGCGATCCGGGGGGGCCGACAGATACGCAGTATTTT	TRBV2	.	TRBJ2-3	15	TRBD2
CAATSGFTDTQYF	TGTGCCGCTACTAGCGGATTCACAGATACGCAGTATTTT	TRBV6-5	.	TRBJ2-3	13	TRBD2
CASSLGGTSYEQYF	TGTGCCAGCAGCTTAGGGGGTACCTCCTACGAGCAGTACTTC	TRBV5-6	.	TRBJ2-7	14	.
CASSVIGGAGANVLTF	TGTGCCAGCAGTGTTATAGGGGGAGCTGGGGCCAACGTCCTGACTTTC	TRBV25-1	.	TRBJ2-6	16	.
CASSLVLAAYSYEQYF	TGTGCCAGCAGCTTAGTTCTAGCCGCTTATTCCTACGAGCAGTACTTC	TRBV7-8	.	TRBJ2-7	16	.
CASSQEIARGSNQPQHF	TGCGCCAGCAGCCAAGAAATTGCCAGGGGGAGCAATCAGCCCCAGCATTTT	TRBV4-3	.	TRBJ1-5	17	TRBD1
CASSSRTGEETQYF	TGTGCCAGCAGCTCCCGGACAGGGGAGGAGACCCAGTACTTC	TRBV11-3	.	TRBJ2-5	14	TRBD1
CASSTGVVLFF	TGTGCCAGCAGTACAGGGGTAGTACTGTTTTTT	TRBV2	few	TRBJ1-4	11	TRBD1
CASGLVLAGVTDTQYF	TGTGCTAGTGGTTTGGTACTAGCGGGAGTCACAGATACGCAGTATTTT	TRBV12-5	.	TRBJ2-3	16	TRBD2
CASSPGGSSYNEQFF	TGTGCCAGCAGCCCGGGGGGCAGCAGTTACAATGAGCAGTTCTTC	TRBV7-2	once	TRBJ2-1	15	.
CASSLAGIENDEQFF	TGTGCCAGCAGCTTAGCGGGCATCGAGAATGATGAGCAGTTCTTC	TRBV7-2	.	TRBJ2-1	15	.
CASSERAGDGYTF	TGTGCCAGCAGTGAACGTGCCGGGGATGGCTACACCTTC	TRBV6-1	.	TRBJ1-2	13	.
CASSTTGDHEQYF	TGTGCCAGCAGTACAACAGGGGACCACGAGCAGTACTTC	TRBV6-6	.	TRBJ2-7	13	TRBD1
CASSQERGIAGDEQYF	TGCGCCAGCAGCCAAGAACGAGGAATAGCGGGAGACGAGCAGTACTTC	TRBV4-1	once	TRBJ2-7	16	TRBD2
CASSESAGSQETQYF	TGTGCCAGCAGTGAATCCGCAGGCAGCCAAGAGACCCAGTACTTC	TRBV6-1	.	TRBJ2-5	15	.
CASSLSDYEQYF	TGTGCCAGCAGCTTGTCAGACTACGAGCAGTACTTC	TRBV5-6	.	TRBJ2-7	12	.
CASSQKSGGISYEQYF	TGCGCCAGCAGCCAAAAAAGCGGGGGGATCTCCTACGAGCAGTACTTC	TRBV4-3	few	TRBJ2-7	16	TRBD2